This T cell receptor beta chain was sequenced in a study of CD8+ T cells in alopecia areata. Overall study findings and caveats: During tofacitinib treatment, many expanded lesional clones remained in scalp and blood.

Trimming pared 1 base from V and 6 bases from J, leaving 6 bases between. CDR1 and CDR2 (germline): MGHRA, YSYEKL. The CDR3 is made up of 12 amino acids. The sample holds one count of this clone. Its specificity is not known. Treatment: oral pan-JAK inhibitor, 5-10 mg twice daily. Following RNA extraction, reverse transcription yielded cDNA that acted as the sequencing template. Generated by immunoSEQ multiplex PCR, the TCRdb table keeps only in-frame clones and is missing some. The sample includes roughly 170,000 clones, around three fifths seen only once; the top ten take 10% to 15%. The source of this sequence is a human donor with alopecia areata. The chain carries TRBV4-1 and TRBJ1-2; no firm D call. Sequencing was performed on CD8+ T cells sorted from blood, taken at week 24, from a patient treated with tofacitinib. CDR3 region: CASSQAADGYTF. DNA for the CDR3: TGCGCCAGCAGCCAAGCTGCTGATGGCTACACCTTC.